Described below is a single T cell receptor (beta chain) sequence and its context. No cognate antigen has been identified for it. There are no base qualities to consult, and no much larger clone falls within one base. The data were obtained in a study of blood T cell repertoires in COVID-19 (dated by TCRdb to the early 2020s). Notes on the research overall: Samples from collaborators originated in the United States, Italy and Spain and spanned both the acute and convalescent phases of COVID-19. The prospective study material was composed of cDNA or gDNA derived from T cells, B-cell-depleted T cells, or PBMCs. A freely available public database, intended as a resource for researchers studying the immune response to SARS-CoV-2, is where the repertoires were released. Deeply sampled blood TCRbeta repertoires from subjects exposed to, actively infected with, or recovered from COVID-19 were included in the dataset. A de-identified subject ID, COVID-19 status, age in years and sex were almost always included in the sample metadata. The samples were drawn from the first 160 participants of the ongoing ImmuneRACE study and from some 1,300 subjects provided by 6 global collaborators. HLA class I and class II types, where available, came from metadata supplied by the sample provider rather than from assay-based typing. Overall results and qualifications from the work: Clinical and demographic metadata were provided uncurated, with the amount varying by source and participant.

From its cysteine to its phenylalanine, the CDR3 spans 15 amino acids. CDR3 DNA only is kept here, 45 bases in frame from base 1. V lost 4 bases and J lost 6 bases, and the count of bases not matched to a germline gene is 2. CDR1 and CDR2 were assigned from the germline V gene (reference sequence) as LGHDT and YNNKEL. The immunoSEQ Assay, a bias-controlled multiplex PCR, was used to amplify TCRbeta CDR3 regions from genomic DNA. As for the authors' bioinformatics: Nucleated cell counts per sample were estimated from amplification of reference gene primers within the assay. Sequence reads were collapsed and filtered to measure the absolute abundance of every unique TCRbeta CDR3 rearrangement. For each sample, productive Simpson clonality was calculated as the square root of Simpson's diversity index across productive rearrangements. The source is immuneACCESS, and TCRdb retained only in-frame sequences with V and J called. Part of the clones is not carried over; for the studies checked, unresolved V genes explain less than half of this, and the remainder is unexplained. V, J and clone size reflect that table, while D and trimming were determined from the DNA. The sample records 200,000 to 300,000 clones, about 83% of which are singletons. More than 5% of the sample goes to the ten largest clones.

Collaborating institutions collected whole blood in K2EDTA tubes following their own protocols. For TCRbeta analysis, collaborator samples were shipped as frozen whole blood, as isolated PBMCs, or as DNA extracted from either sample type. The sequence was collected from a human donor in a cohort sampled during active COVID-19. The rearrangement joined TRBV3-1 (or the pseudogene TRBV3-2) to TRBJ2-3; 15 junctional bases match TRBD2. What was sequenced was peripheral blood. CDR3 sequence: CASSLGTSGGDTQYF. The sequenced DNA: TGTGCCAGCAGCCTCGGGACTAGCGGGGGGGATACGCAGTATTTT.